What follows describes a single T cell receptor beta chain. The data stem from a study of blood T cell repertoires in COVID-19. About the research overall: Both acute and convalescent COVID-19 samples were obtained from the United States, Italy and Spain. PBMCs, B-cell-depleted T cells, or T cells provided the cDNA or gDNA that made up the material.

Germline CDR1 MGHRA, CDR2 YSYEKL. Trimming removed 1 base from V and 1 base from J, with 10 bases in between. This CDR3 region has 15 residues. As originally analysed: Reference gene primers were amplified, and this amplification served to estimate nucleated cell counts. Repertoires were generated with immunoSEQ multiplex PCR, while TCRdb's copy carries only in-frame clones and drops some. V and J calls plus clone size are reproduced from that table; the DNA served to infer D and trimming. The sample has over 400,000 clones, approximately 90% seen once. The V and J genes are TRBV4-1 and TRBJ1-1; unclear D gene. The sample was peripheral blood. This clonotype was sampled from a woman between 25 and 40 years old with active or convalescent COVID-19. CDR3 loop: CASSQGWSPNTEAFF. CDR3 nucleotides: TGCGCCAGCAGCCAAGGTTGGAGCCCGAACACTGAAGCTTTCTTT.